The source of this TCR beta chain is a study of blood T cell repertoires in COVID-19. Looking at the study overall: Acute-phase and convalescent COVID-19 samples originated in the United States, Italy and Spain. T cells, B-cell-depleted T cells, or PBMCs provided the cDNA or gDNA that served as material.

For this clone: A junction boundary mismatches the germline segment, possibly from a read error.

Per the germline V gene, CDR1 is SGHRS and CDR2 is YFSETQ. The CDR3 runs to 17 residues. The authors' processing: Amplification of reference gene primers provided the estimated nucleated cell counts. Clones were sequenced by immunoSEQ multiplex PCR, and TCRdb holds only the in-frame ones, with some missing. V and J calls and clone size are given by that table; D and trimming were obtained from the DNA. The data hold some 110,000 clones, with under 85% observed a single time. Sample: peripheral blood. The source of this sequence is a woman aged 55-70 years with acute or convalescent COVID-19. This sequence joins TRBV5-1 and TRBJ2-5; TRBD2 agrees at 16 bases. CDR3 residues: CASSSGLAGGTQESQYF. The CDR3, as DNA: TGCGCCAGCAGCTCGGGACTAGCGGGGGGGACACAAGAGTCCCAGTACTTC. The variable domain in full, completed from reference TRBV5-1 and TRBJ2-5, reads KAGVTQTPRYLIKTRGQQVTLSCSPISGHRSVSWYQQTPGQGLQFLFEYFSETQRNKGNFPGRFSGRQFSNSRSEMNVSTLELGDSALYLCASSSGLAGGTQESQYFGPGTRLLVL.